The 5 T cell receptor beta chains listed next were all sequenced from one sample in a study of siplizumab effects on memory and regulatory T cells. Coculture of the mixed lymphocyte reaction cells took place at 37 degrees C and lasted around six days. The assay was immunoSEQ multiplex PCR, and TCRdb's table has in-frame clones only and misses some. There are some 2,900 clones in the sample; around 54% occur only once, and about 5.1% lies in the top ten. Which antigens these TCRs recognize remains unknown. Sequencing was done on a sample of CFSE-low (dividing) CD4+ T cells sorted from an allogeneic mixed lymphocyte reaction. The receptors shown here come from a human donor in good health; the cells came from an allogeneic mixed lymphocyte reaction.

This clone was detected once. The sample has other DNA sequences that encode this CDR3 too. The CDR3 reads CASTPLYEQYF. CDR3 nucleotide sequence: TGTGCCAGCACTCCCCTTTACGAGCAGTACTTC. This chain links TRBV2 with TRBJ2-7; D ambiguous. CDR1 is SNHLY, CDR2 FYNNEI, per germline. Trimming took off 7 bases at V and 4 bases at J, with 8 bases between the two ends. This CDR3 has 11 amino acids.

This clone has a handful of counts. This chain links TRBV27 with TRBJ1-1; D not resolved. There are 11 residues in the CDR3. V was cut by 4 bases and J by 8 bases, with 8 bases left in between. Per the germline V gene, CDR1 is MNHEY and CDR2 is SMNVEV (reference sequence). CDR3 sequence: CASSSREEAFF. CDR3 DNA: TGTGCCAGCAGTTCTCGGGAAGAAGCTTTCTTT.

This clone showed up just a few times. V and J are TRBV2 and TRBJ1-1; no reliable D call. CDR3 size: 11 residues. Trimming took 5 bases from V and 0 from J, leaving 1 base between them. Looked up from germline, CDR1 is SNHLY and CDR2 is FYNNEI. CDR3 nucleotide sequence: TGTGCCAGCAGTCTGAACACTGAAGCTTTCTTT. It specifies CASSLNTEAFF.

V gene TRBV5-1 combines with J gene TRBJ2-2, with 11 bases lining up with TRBD2. CDR1 SGHRS and CDR2 YFSETQ come from the germline V gene. The CDR3 consists of 15 residues. The V segment lost 4 bases and the J segment 6 bases; nucleotides outside the gene matches: 5. The CDR3 is CASSAGLADAGELFF. CDR3 DNA: TGCGCCAGCAGCGCGGGACTAGCGGACGCCGGGGAGCTGTTTTTT.

There are a few counts of this clone. The chain recombines TRBV16 with TRBJ1-2; TRBD1 aligns across 7 bases. There are 14 residues in the CDR3. The V gene end was trimmed by 0 bases and the J gene end by 3 bases; junction bases not matched to a gene: 1. In germline, CDR1 is KGHSY, CDR2 FQNENV. The DNA for the CDR3 is TGTGCCAGCAGCCAATCGACAGGGTACTATGGCTACACCTTC. The encoded protein is CASSQSTGYYGYTF.